The 22 T cell receptor beta chains below were found in one sample sequenced in a study of T-cell reconstitution after alpha-beta-depleted transplantation in children. Construction of the TCRbeta library involved unique molecular identifiers. TCRdb redid the calling of the PCR reads with MiXCR, one entry per CDR3 protein. The sample holds a few hundred thousand distinct CDR3 sequences, about 24% seen once. The source was PBMCs, mostly from graft donor cells, collected 360 days after TCRalphabeta/CD19-depleted stem cell transplant. The receptors shown here come from a female patient between 2 and 10 years old who had a stem cell transplant for congenital amegakaryocytic thrombocytopenia, so the T cells may come from the graft donor.

Ten or more counts support this clonotype. The chain links TRBV28 to TRBJ2-7, with 7 nucleotides matching TRBD1. V shed 6 bases, J shed 5 bases, and the junction held 10 bases outside the gene matches. Germline lookup yields CDR1 MDHEN and CDR2 SYDVKM. The CDR3 runs to 14 residues. CDR3 loop: CASRTGTVLDEQYF. The DNA for the CDR3 is TGTGCCAGCAGAACCGGGACAGTACTAGACGAGCAGTACTTC.

This clonotype was seen only a few times. V is TRBV11-1 and J is TRBJ2-2; 9 bases align to TRBD2. With V trimmed by 6 bases and J by 0 bases, 17 bases remained unmatched. Germline V CDR1 and CDR2: SGHAT, FQDESV (reference sequence). This CDR3 region has 20 residues. The CDR3, as DNA: TGTGCCAGCAGTTGGAGATTAGCGGGAGAGTTCAAATCGAACACCGGGGAGCTGTTTTTT. Translated, it gives CASSWRLAGEFKSNTGELFF.

This clonotype was recorded a few times. The chain carries TRBV7-9 and TRBJ2-7; D is undetermined. The CDR3 contains 13 residues. CDR1 is SEHNR and CDR2 is FQNEAQ in the germline V gene (reference sequence). V shed 5 bases and J shed 1 base, with 9 bases lying between them. The CDR3 bases are TGTGCCAGCAGCCCCCAGCAATCCTACGAGCAGTACTTC. This encodes CASSPQQSYEQYF. The full variable domain, in which reference TRBV7-9 and TRBJ2-7 provide the parts outside the CDR3, is DTGVSQNPRHKITKRGQNVTFRCDPISEHNRLYWYRQTLGQGPEFLTYFQNEAQLEKSRLLSDRFSAERPKGSFSTLEIQRTEQGDSAMYLCASSPQQSYEQYFGPGTRLTVT.

The chain joins TRBV12-3 or TRBV12-4 to TRBJ1-2; D ambiguous. V was trimmed by 4 bases and J by 8 bases, leaving 14 bases between them. This CDR3 has 13 amino acids. The CDR3 nucleotides are TGTGCCAGCAGTTCTAGCTGGGCGCCGGGCTACACCTTC. Amino acid sequence: CASSSSWAPGYTF.

The table lists this clonotype with many counts. The genes are TRBV25-1 and TRBJ1-5; D ambiguous. Trimming cost V 6 bases and J 0 bases, with 9 bases left between them. CDR3 length: 14 amino acids. CDR1 is MGHDK and CDR2 is SYGVNS in the germline V gene. The CDR3 DNA reads TGTGCCAGCAGCCCTTTGGTTAGCAATCAGCCCCAGCATTTT. This gives the protein CASSPLVSNQPQHF.

The rearrangement links TRBV29-1 to TRBJ2-3, with no clear D. CDR3 length equals 14 residues. Per the germline V gene, CDR1 is SQVTM and CDR2 is ANQGSEA. The ends were cut back, 4 bases at V and 0 bases at J, with 11 bases in the middle. The CDR3 reads CSVVDSSSTDTQYF. In DNA, the CDR3 is TGCAGCGTTGTTGATTCTTCTAGCACAGATACGCAGTATTTT.

This clonotype was seen only a few times. The V gene is TRBV24-1, the J gene TRBJ2-1; D may be TRBD1 or TRBD2 (5 bases each). V was shortened by 3 bases and J by 5 bases, with 16 bases between the two germline ends. This CDR3 is 16 amino acids long. Germline CDR1 KGHDR, CDR2 SFDVKD. The chain's CDR3 is CATSDARAGVDNEQFF. CDR3 sequence (DNA): TGTGCCACCAGTGATGCCAGGGCCGGGGTGGACAATGAGCAGTTCTTC.

The V and J genes are TRBV10-3 and TRBJ2-3, with D possibly TRBD1 on 6 matching bases. CDR1 and CDR2 (germline): ENHRY, SYGVKD. CDR3 size: 15 residues. V gave up 2 bases and J gave up 1 base, with 10 bases separating them. The CDR3 reads CAISEPAGGTDTQYF. The DNA of the CDR3 is TGTGCCATCAGTGAGCCGGCAGGGGGCACAGATACGCAGTATTTT.

The chain recombines TRBV28 with TRBJ1-3; 7 nucleotides agree with TRBD1. V shed 2 bases and J 2 bases; nucleotides not matched to a gene: 3. The germline V gene has CDR1 MDHEN and CDR2 SYDVKM. The CDR3 spans 15 residues. DNA of the CDR3: TGTGCCAGCAGTTTACCCGGACAGGCTGGAAACACCATATATTTT. This translates into CASSLPGQAGNTIYF. The variable domain in full, with the rest retrieved from reference TRBV28 and TRBJ1-3, is DVKVTQSSRYLVKRTGEKVFLECVQDMDHENMFWYRQDPGLGLRLIYFSYDVKMKEKGDIPEGYSVSREKKERFSLILESASTNQTSMYLCASSLPGQAGNTIYFGEGSWLTVV.

This chain connects TRBV20-1 to TRBJ2-1; weak D call: TRBD2 (6 bases). V was trimmed by 3 bases and J by 4 bases, leaving 13 bases between them. Germline CDR1 is DFQATT and CDR2 is SNEGSKA (reference sequence). This CDR3 is 14 amino acids long. Here the CDR3 reads CSARPPGLYNEQFF. CDR3 bases: TGCAGTGCTAGGCCCCCGGGACTTTACAATGAGCAGTTCTTC.

The table lists this clonotype with a few counts. This sequence joins TRBV20-1 and TRBJ2-1, with 7 bases fitting TRBD2. The length of the CDR3 is 14 residues. The germline V gene encodes CDR1 DFQATT and CDR2 SNEGSKA (reference sequence). The V gene end was trimmed by 3 bases and the J gene end by 4 bases; junction bases not matched to a gene: 6. DNA of the CDR3: TGCAGTGCTAGGAAGCGGGGAACTTACAATGAGCAGTTCTTC. Translating gives CSARKRGTYNEQFF.

A few counts support this clonotype. The chain links TRBV4-3 to TRBJ2-7; 7 bases line up with TRBD2. Losses at the gene ends were 2 bases for V and 5 bases for J; bases not matched to a gene: 9. CDR3 length equals 15 residues. CDR1 is LGHNA and CDR2 is YSLEER in the germline V gene. The CDR3 is CASSQRPTSTHEQYF. Here the CDR3 DNA reads TGCGCCAGCAGCCAACGCCCGACTAGCACACACGAGCAGTACTTC.

This chain links TRBV5-1 with TRBJ1-3; tentatively, D is TRBD1 (5 bases). Trimming removed 5 bases at V and 0 bases at J, with 12 bases between. Germline V gene lookup returns CDR1 SGHRS and CDR2 YFSETQ. This CDR3 is built from 15 residues. Here the CDR3 reads CASSLIGVSGNTIYF. In nucleotides, the CDR3 is TGCGCCAGCAGTTTAATAGGGGTCTCTGGAAACACCATATATTTT.

This clonotype was found a few times. The chain uses TRBV11-2 and TRBJ2-3; maybe TRBD2 (6 bases). The CDR3 runs 15 residues. The germline V gene encodes CDR1 SGHAT and CDR2 FQNNGV. The germline V and J ends were trimmed by 5 bases and 0 bases, with 12 bases remaining between them. CDR3 in amino acids: CASSPRDFSTDTQYF. CDR3 sequence (DNA): TGTGCCAGCAGCCCGAGGGACTTTAGCACAGATACGCAGTATTTT.

This clonotype was counted ten times or more. The chain is built from TRBV10-3 and TRBJ2-5, with a tentative D call TRBD2 (6 bases). Per the germline V gene, CDR1 is ENHRY and CDR2 is SYGVKD. CDR3 length: 16 amino acids. Trimming removed 3 bases at V and 4 bases at J, with 18 bases between. Here the CDR3 DNA reads TGTGCCATCAGTGACCCGGGACTCGGGGCGATAGAGACCCAGTACTTC. Its translation: CAISDPGLGAIETQYF.

This chain links TRBV10-3 with TRBJ1-5; 8 bases match TRBD1. From germline, CDR1 is ENHRY and CDR2 SYGVKD. The CDR3 sequence is 13 residues long. V was clipped by 7 bases and J by 6 bases; unmatched bases: 5. The CDR3 loop reads CAINQGAGQPQHF. CDR3 nucleotide sequence: TGTGCCATCAATCAGGGGGCCGGTCAGCCCCAGCATTTT.

This clonotype occurred a few times. V and J are TRBV7-9 and TRBJ1-1; D gene uncertain. CDR1 SEHNR and CDR2 FQNEAQ come from the germline V gene (reference sequence). This CDR3 contains 16 residues. The V gene lost 0 bases and the J gene lost 4 bases, with 15 bases spanning the gap. CDR3 loop: CASSLAPIWGATEAFF. CDR3 DNA sequence: TGTGCCAGCAGCTTAGCGCCCATTTGGGGAGCCACTGAAGCTTTCTTT.

This chain links TRBV12-3 or TRBV12-4 with TRBJ2-7, with a weak D call TRBD1 (6 bases). The CDR3 length is 16 residues. Trimming left V 5 bases short and J 1 base short, with 18 bases between. CDR3 protein: CASSTGNRVASYEQYF. The CDR3 DNA is TGTGCCAGCAGTACCGGAAACAGGGTAGCGTCCTACGAGCAGTACTTC.

V is TRBV4-1 and J is TRBJ2-7, with D possibly being TRBD1 or TRBD2 (6 bases each). This CDR3 region has 18 residues. Between the trimmed V and J ends, which lost 0 bases and 1 base, there was a span of 19 bases. CDR1 MGHRA and CDR2 YSYEKL come from the germline V gene. Here the CDR3 DNA reads TGCGCCAGCAGCCAAGATTCATTCGTTGGGGGGCCATCCTACGAGCAGTACTTC. It yields the protein CASSQDSFVGGPSYEQYF.

This clonotype was observed a few times. V and J are TRBV7-8 and TRBJ2-1; D is possibly TRBD2 (6 bases). Germline V gives CDR1 SGHVS, CDR2 FQNEAQ. The CDR3 sequence is 16 residues long. Trimming stripped 5 bases from V and 6 bases from J, with 20 bases between. The CDR3 sequence: CASSIFAGQTGNEQFF. In DNA form, the CDR3 reads TGTGCCAGCAGCATTTTCGCGGGGCAAACCGGCAATGAGCAGTTCTTC.

The CDR3 protein is CASRATGPSGANVLTF. The CDR3, as DNA: TGTGCCAGCAGAGCGACAGGGCCCTCTGGGGCCAACGTCCTGACTTTC. The chain uses TRBV28 and TRBJ2-6, with 7 nucleotides matching TRBD1. This CDR3 has 16 residues. Germline values: CDR1 MDHEN, CDR2 SYDVKM. Trimming removed 6 bases from V and 0 bases from J; junction bases left unmatched: 5.

This clonotype was detected ten times or more. V and J are TRBV28 and TRBJ2-7; 9 bases fit TRBD2. From germline, CDR1 is MDHEN and CDR2 SYDVKM. The V gene end was trimmed by 3 bases and the J gene end by 4 bases; junction bases not matched to a gene: 4. The CDR3 runs to 14 residues. The CDR3 spells CASSFSGSSYEQYF. The CDR3 bases are TGTGCCAGCAGTTTTAGCGGGAGTTCTTACGAGCAGTACTTC. Filled out from reference TRBV28 and TRBJ2-7, the complete variable domain reads DVKVTQSSRYLVKRTGEKVFLECVQDMDHENMFWYRQDPGLGLRLIYFSYDVKMKEKGDIPEGYSVSREKKERFSLILESASTNQTSMYLCASSFSGSSYEQYFGPGTRLTVT.